A selection of T cell receptor beta chains follows, all from one sample in a study of shared clonotypes between healthy human individuals. TCRdb's copy holds only in-frame clones and misses some; the assay was immunoSEQ multiplex PCR. The sample contains some 2,400,000 clones, 95% of which appear only once. The specimen sequenced was naive CD4+ T cells sorted from blood. These receptors all come from a young man in good health. Both conserved end residues are part of each CDR3. D genes are given only for firm matches. Expanded clones get a size class; other rows say once, few or many, or leave the size out.

v_gene,j_gene,d_gene,len,abundance,CDR3aa,CDR3nt
TRBV5-4,TRBJ2-7,.,14,.,CASSVDLGPYEQYF,TGTGCCAGCAGCGTGGACCTGGGGCCCTACGAGCAGTACTTC
TRBV5-6,TRBJ1-2,.,14,.,CASSLGAGNYGYTF,TGTGCCAGCAGCTTGGGGGCAGGGAACTATGGCTACACCTTC
TRBV30,TRBJ1-2,TRBD1,13,.,CAWTGQVGYGYTF,TGTGCCTGGACAGGACAGGTTGGCTATGGCTACACCTTC
TRBV19,TRBJ2-3,TRBD2,15,.,CASSIPSGGTDTQYF,TGTGCCAGTAGTATTCCTAGCGGGGGAACAGATACGCAGTATTTT
TRBV18,TRBJ1-5,.,14,once,CASAPGRETQPQHF,TGTGCCAGCGCCCCGGGCAGGGAGACTCAGCCCCAGCATTTT
TRBV30,TRBJ2-1,.,14,.,CAWSVMLPGNEQFF,TGTGCCTGGAGTGTAATGCTTCCTGGCAATGAGCAGTTCTTC
TRBV7-2,TRBJ1-1,.,14,.,CASSLRRENTEAFF,TGTGCCAGCAGCTTACGCAGGGAGAACACTGAAGCTTTCTTT
TRBV7-2,TRBJ1-2,.,12,once,CASRIPKTDYTF,TGTGCCAGCAGAATCCCTAAGACGGACTACACCTTC
TRBV28,TRBJ1-2,.,13,.,CASSLQQVHGYTF,TGTGCCAGCAGTTTACAACAGGTTCACGGCTACACCTTC
TRBV7-9,TRBJ1-5,.,16,.,CASSFGGGGSREPQHF,TGTGCCAGCAGCTTCGGTGGAGGAGGTTCTCGGGAGCCCCAGCATTTT
TRBV4-2,TRBJ1-2,.,13,.,CASSQDRNYGYTF,TGTGCCAGCAGCCAAGACAGAAACTATGGCTACACCTTC
TRBV5-6,TRBJ2-1,TRBD1,15,once,CASSTGQINYNEQFF,TGTGCCAGCAGCACGGGACAGATAAATTACAATGAGCAGTTCTTC
TRBV5-1,TRBJ1-1,.,14,.,CASSLRDRNTEAFF,TGCGCCAGCAGCTTGCGAGACAGGAACACTGAAGCTTTCTTT
TRBV7-9,TRBJ1-5,.,16,.,CASSPPGLGGNQPQHF,TGTGCCAGCAGCCCCCCGGGCCTCGGGGGCAATCAGCCCCAGCATTTT
TRBV5-1,TRBJ2-5,.,14,.,CATKWRGGEETQYF,TGCGCCACAAAGTGGAGGGGAGGAGAGGAGACCCAGTACTTC
TRBV29-1,TRBJ2-5,.,12,.,CSVQGNQETQYF,TGCAGCGTCCAGGGTAACCAAGAGACCCAGTACTTC
TRBV5-1,TRBJ2-3,TRBD1,18,once,CASSFFSYRGASTDTQYF,TGCGCCAGCAGCTTTTTTTCGTACAGGGGGGCGAGCACAGATACGCAGTATTTT
TRBV30,TRBJ1-3,TRBD1,15,.,CAWSLTTGKRNTIYF,TGTGCCTGGAGTCTGACGACAGGGAAGAGAAACACCATATATTTT
TRBV10-3,TRBJ1-5,.,13,few,CAIGSGSNQPQHF,TGTGCCATCGGGTCCGGGAGCAATCAGCCCCAGCATTTT
TRBV9,TRBJ1-3,.,14,.,CASSASPGGNTIYF,TGTGCCAGCAGCGCATCACCTGGGGGAAACACCATATATTTT
TRBV27,TRBJ1-5,TRBD1,16,.,CASSLTGALSNQPQHF,TGTGCCAGCAGTTTGACAGGGGCTTTGAGCAATCAGCCCCAGCATTTT
TRBV6-5,TRBJ2-1,TRBD2,16,once,CASSYKREPPYNEQFF,TGTGCCAGCAGTTACAAGCGGGAGCCCCCCTACAATGAGCAGTTCTTC
TRBV25-1,TRBJ2-3,.,17,.,CASSESYGRSSPDTQYF,TGTGCCAGCAGTGAAAGCTATGGACGGTCCTCGCCAGATACGCAGTATTTT
TRBV30,TRBJ1-1,.,14,.,CAWESGPRFSEAFF,TGTGCCTGGGAGAGTGGCCCAAGATTTAGTGAAGCTTTCTTT
TRBV5-6,TRBJ1-5,.,14,.,CAGSSRVGSEPQHF,TGTGCCGGCAGCTCCAGGGTGGGGAGCGAGCCCCAGCATTTT
TRBV6-5,TRBJ2-7,TRBD1,14,.,CASRRQGAPYEQYF,TGTGCCAGCAGAAGACAGGGGGCCCCATACGAGCAGTACTTC
TRBV6-1,TRBJ2-3,TRBD1,15,.,CASKRGRSWWDTQYF,TGTGCCAGCAAGAGGGGGCGTAGTTGGTGGGATACGCAGTATTTT
TRBV5-1,TRBJ2-3,.,15,.,CASSQTGLSTDTQYF,TGCGCCAGCAGCCAAACGGGACTCAGCACAGATACGCAGTATTTT
TRBV4-3,TRBJ2-3,.,15,.,CASSHGGFSTDTQYF,TGCGCCAGCAGCCATGGCGGGTTTAGCACAGATACGCAGTATTTT
TRBV15,TRBJ2-2,TRBD2,16,.,CATSGGAGGLHGELFF,TGTGCCACCAGCGGAGGAGCGGGGGGGCTTCACGGGGAGCTGTTTTTT
TRBV29-1,TRBJ2-5,TRBD1,13,few,CSARTGLGETQYF,TGCAGCGCCAGGACAGGGCTTGGAGAGACCCAGTACTTC
TRBV21-1,TRBJ2-5,.,14,.,CASSSRQGVETQYF,TGTGCCAGCAGTAGCCGACAGGGAGTCGAAACCCAGTACTTC
TRBV10-2,TRBJ2-2,.,14,.,CATQRQTNTGELFF,TGCGCCACCCAGCGACAGACGAACACCGGGGAGCTGTTTTTT
TRBV9,TRBJ2-2,.,13,once,CASSVDGTGELFF,TGTGCCAGCAGCGTAGATGGGACCGGGGAGCTGTTTTTT